The sequence of this T cell receptor beta chain was determined in a study of blood T cell repertoires in COVID-19. Sequencing used immunoSEQ multiplex PCR; TCRdb keeps in-frame clones, though not all of them. The sample records tens of thousands of clones, over 75% being singletons. The germline CDR1 and CDR2 sequences are SGHNT and YENEEA. This CDR3 comprises 15 residues. The V segment lost 5 bases and the J segment 6 bases; nucleotides outside the gene matches: 6. The source is a man aged 50-60 years with active COVID-19. This chain links TRBV11-3 with TRBJ2-7; 14 bases align to TRBD2. The sample taken for sequencing was peripheral blood. This CDR3 is CASSGGLAGVREQYF. The CDR3 nucleotides read TGTGCCAGCAGCGGGGGACTAGCGGGAGTGCGCGAGCAGTACTTC.